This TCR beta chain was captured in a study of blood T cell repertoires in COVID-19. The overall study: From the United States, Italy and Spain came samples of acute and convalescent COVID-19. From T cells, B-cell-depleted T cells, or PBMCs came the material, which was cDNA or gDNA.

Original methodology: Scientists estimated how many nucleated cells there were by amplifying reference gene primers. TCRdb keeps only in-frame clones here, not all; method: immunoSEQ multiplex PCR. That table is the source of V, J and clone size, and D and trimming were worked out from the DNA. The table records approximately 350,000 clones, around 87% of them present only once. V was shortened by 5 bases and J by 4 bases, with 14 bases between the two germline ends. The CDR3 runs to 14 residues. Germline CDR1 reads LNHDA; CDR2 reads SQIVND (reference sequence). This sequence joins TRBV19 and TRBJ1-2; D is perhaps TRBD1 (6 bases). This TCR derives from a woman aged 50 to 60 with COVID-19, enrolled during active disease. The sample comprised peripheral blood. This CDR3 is CASSSLDRIYGYTF. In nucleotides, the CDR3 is TGTGCCAGTAGTTCCTTAGACAGGATCTATGGCTACACCTTC.